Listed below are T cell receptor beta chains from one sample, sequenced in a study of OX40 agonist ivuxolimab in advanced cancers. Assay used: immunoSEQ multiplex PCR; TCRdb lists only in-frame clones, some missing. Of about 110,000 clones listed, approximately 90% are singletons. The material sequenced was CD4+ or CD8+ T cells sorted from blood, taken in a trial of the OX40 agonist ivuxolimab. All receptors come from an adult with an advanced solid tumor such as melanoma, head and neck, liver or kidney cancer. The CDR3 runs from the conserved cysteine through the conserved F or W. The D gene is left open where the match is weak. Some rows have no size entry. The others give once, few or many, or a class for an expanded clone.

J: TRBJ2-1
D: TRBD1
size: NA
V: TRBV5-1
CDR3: CASSLDWDRGPEQFF
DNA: TGCGCCAGCAGCTTGGATTGGGACAGGGGCCCTGAGCAGTTCTTC

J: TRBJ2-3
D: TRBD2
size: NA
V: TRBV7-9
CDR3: CASSFRGDTDTQYF
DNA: TGTGCCAGCAGCTTCCGGGGGGACACAGATACGCAGTATTTT

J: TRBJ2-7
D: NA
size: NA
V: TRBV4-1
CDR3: CASSQVRDLRGEQYF
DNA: TGCGCCAGCAGCCAGGTTCGTGACTTGAGGGGGGAGCAGTACTTC

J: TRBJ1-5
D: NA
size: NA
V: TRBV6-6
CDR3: CASRPGGRGNQPQHF
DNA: TGTGCCAGCAGACCCGGAGGGAGGGGCAATCAGCCCCAGCATTTT

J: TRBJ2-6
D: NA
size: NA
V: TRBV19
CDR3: CASSMDSSYSGANVLTF
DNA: TGTGCCAGTAGTATGGACAGTTCATACTCTGGGGCCAACGTCCTGACTTTC

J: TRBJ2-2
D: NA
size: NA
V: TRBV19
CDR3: CASSPDTGTTNTGELFF
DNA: TGTGCCAGTAGTCCAGATACCGGGACAACGAACACCGGGGAGCTGTTTTTT

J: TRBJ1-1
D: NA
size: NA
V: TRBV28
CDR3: CASSLSPGVRAFF
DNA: TGTGCCAGCAGTTTGTCCCCAGGGGTCCGGGCTTTCTTT

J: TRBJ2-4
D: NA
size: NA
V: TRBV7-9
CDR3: CASSLAGTAKNIQYF
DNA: TGTGCCAGCAGCTTAGCGGGGACAGCCAAAAACATTCAGTACTTC

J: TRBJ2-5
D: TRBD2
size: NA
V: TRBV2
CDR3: CASNREGETQYF
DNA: TGTGCCAGCAATAGGGAGGGAGAGACCCAGTACTTC

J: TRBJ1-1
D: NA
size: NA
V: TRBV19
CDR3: CASHDRYTEAFF
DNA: TGTGCCAGCCATGACAGGTACACTGAAGCTTTCTTT

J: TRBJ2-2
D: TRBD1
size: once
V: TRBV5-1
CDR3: CASSWTGNTGELFF
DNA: TGCGCCAGCAGCTGGACAGGGAACACCGGGGAGCTGTTTTTT

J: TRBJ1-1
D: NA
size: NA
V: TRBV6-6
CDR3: CASIMTRNTEAFF
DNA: TGTGCCAGCATTATGACCCGGAACACTGAAGCTTTCTTT

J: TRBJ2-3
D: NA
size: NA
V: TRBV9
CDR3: CASSVGEGTDTQYF
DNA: TGTGCCAGCAGCGTAGGGGAGGGCACAGATACGCAGTATTTT

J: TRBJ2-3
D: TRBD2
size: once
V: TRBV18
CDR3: CASSLFSSGISTDTQYF
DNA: TGTGCCAGCTCACTATTTTCTAGCGGGATTAGCACAGATACGCAGTATTTT

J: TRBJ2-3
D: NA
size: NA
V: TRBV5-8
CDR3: CASSEEGAGTDTQYF
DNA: TGTGCCAGCAGCGAGGAGGGGGCAGGCACAGATACGCAGTATTTT

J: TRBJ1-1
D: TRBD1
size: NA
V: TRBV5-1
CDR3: CASSLRTGTPNTEAFF
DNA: TGCGCCAGCAGCTTACGGACAGGTACCCCCAACACTGAAGCTTTCTTT

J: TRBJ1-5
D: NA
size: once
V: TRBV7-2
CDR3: CASSFPGTQPQHF
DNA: TGTGCCAGCAGCTTCCCAGGGACCCAGCCCCAGCATTTT

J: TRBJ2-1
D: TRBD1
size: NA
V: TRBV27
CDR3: CASSWGQGNNEQFF
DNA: TGTGCCAGCAGTTGGGGACAGGGTAACAATGAGCAGTTCTTC

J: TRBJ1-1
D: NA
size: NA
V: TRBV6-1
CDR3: CASSELAGLVEAFF
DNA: TGTGCCAGCAGTGAATTAGCGGGGCTCGTGGAAGCTTTCTTT

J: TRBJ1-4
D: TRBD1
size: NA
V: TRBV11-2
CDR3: CASSLDFRDRAGEKLFF
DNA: TGTGCCAGCAGCTTAGATTTTAGGGACAGGGCTGGTGAAAAACTGTTTTTT

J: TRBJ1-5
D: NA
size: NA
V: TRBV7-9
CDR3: CASSLGGGNNQPQHF
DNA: TGTGCCAGCAGCTTAGGTGGGGGGAACAATCAGCCCCAGCATTTT

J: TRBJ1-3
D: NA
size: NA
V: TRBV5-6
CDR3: CASSLGNSGNTIYF
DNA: TGTGCCAGCAGCTTGGGTAACTCTGGAAACACCATATATTTT

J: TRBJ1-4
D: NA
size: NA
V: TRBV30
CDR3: CAWSPSEKLFF
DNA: TGTGCCTGGAGCCCCTCTGAAAAACTGTTTTTT

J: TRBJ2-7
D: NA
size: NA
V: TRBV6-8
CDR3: CASSYPLYEQYF
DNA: TGTGCCAGCAGTTACCCCCTTTACGAGCAGTACTTC

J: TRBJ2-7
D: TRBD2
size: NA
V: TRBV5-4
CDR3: CASSFRGGYEQYF
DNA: TGTGCCAGCAGCTTCCGGGGGGGCTACGAGCAGTACTTC

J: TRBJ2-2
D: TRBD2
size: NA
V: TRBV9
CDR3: CASSVTSGGATNTGELFF
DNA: TGTGCCAGCAGCGTCACTAGCGGGGGGGCCACGAACACCGGGGAGCTGTTTTTT

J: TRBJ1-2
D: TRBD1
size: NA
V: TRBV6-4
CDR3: CASSDSGTGGADGYTF
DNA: TGTGCCAGCAGTGACTCCGGGACAGGGGGCGCCGATGGCTACACCTTC

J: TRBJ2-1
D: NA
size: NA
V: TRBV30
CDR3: CAWSGGLANEQFF
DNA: TGTGCCTGGAGCGGGGGCCTGGCCAATGAGCAGTTCTTC

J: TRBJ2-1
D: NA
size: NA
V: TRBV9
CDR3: CASSPPSSSYNEQFF
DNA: TGTGCCAGCAGCCCCCCTTCGAGCTCCTACAATGAGCAGTTCTTC

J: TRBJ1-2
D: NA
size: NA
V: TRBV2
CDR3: CASSDRVWGPVGYTF
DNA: TGTGCCAGCAGTGATCGCGTTTGGGGGCCCGTCGGCTACACCTTC

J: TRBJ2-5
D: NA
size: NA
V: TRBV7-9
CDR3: CASSGGWETQYF
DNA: TGTGCCAGCAGCGGAGGGTGGGAGACCCAGTACTTC

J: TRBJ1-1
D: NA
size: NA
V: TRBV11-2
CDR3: CASSSTAGLTEAFF
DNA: TGTGCCAGCAGCTCAACCGCCGGGCTCACTGAGGCTTTCTTT

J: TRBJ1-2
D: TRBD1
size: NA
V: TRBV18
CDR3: CASSPGTGERGYTF
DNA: TGTGCCAGCTCACCAGGGACAGGAGAAAGGGGCTACACCTTC

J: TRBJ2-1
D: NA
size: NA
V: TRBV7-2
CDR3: CASSLAGASSYNEQFF
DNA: TGTGCCAGCAGCTTAGCGGGGGCTAGCTCCTACAATGAGCAGTTCTTC

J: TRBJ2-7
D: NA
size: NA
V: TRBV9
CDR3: CASSAGDQAYEQYF
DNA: TGTGCCAGCAGCGCCGGGGATCAGGCCTACGAGCAGTACTTC

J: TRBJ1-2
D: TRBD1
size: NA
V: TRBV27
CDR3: CASRTGDGYGYTF
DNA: TGTGCCAGCCGGACAGGGGATGGCTATGGCTACACCTTC

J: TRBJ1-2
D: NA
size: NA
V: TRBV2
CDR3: CASSPTDPVGGYTF
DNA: TGTGCCAGCAGCCCAACGGACCCGGTGGGTGGCTACACCTTC

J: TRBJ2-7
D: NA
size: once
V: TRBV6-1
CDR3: CASSEIGYYEQYF
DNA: TGTGCCAGCAGTGAAATTGGATACTACGAGCAGTACTTC

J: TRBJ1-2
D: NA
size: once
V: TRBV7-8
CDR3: CASSASETAYGYTF
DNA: TGTGCCAGCTCCGCTTCCGAGACAGCCTATGGCTACACCTTC

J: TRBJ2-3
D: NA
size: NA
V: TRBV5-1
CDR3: CASSLAQGSTDTQYF
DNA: TGCGCCAGCAGCTTGGCCCAAGGTTCCACAGATACGCAGTATTTT

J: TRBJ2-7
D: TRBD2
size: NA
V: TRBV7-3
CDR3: CASSLKAGVPYEQYF
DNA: TGTGCCAGCAGCTTAAAAGCGGGAGTCCCCTACGAGCAGTACTTC

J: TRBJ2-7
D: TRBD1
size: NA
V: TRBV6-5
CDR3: CASSPRTGTSYEQYF
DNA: TGTGCCAGCAGCCCCAGGACAGGGACCTCCTACGAGCAGTACTTC

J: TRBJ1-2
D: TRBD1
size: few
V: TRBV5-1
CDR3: CASSSPPGDSKGHGYTF
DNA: TGCGCCAGCAGCTCTCCCCCCGGGGACAGTAAGGGGCATGGCTACACCTTC

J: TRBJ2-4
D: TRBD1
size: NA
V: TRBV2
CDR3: CASLSGTVLAKNIQYF
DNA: TGTGCCAGCCTCAGTGGGACAGTCTTAGCCAAAAACATTCAGTACTTC

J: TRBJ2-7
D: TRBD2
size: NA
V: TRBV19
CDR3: CASSIGGTSGRTSYEQYF
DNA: TGTGCCAGTAGTATAGGAGGGACTAGCGGGAGGACCTCCTACGAGCAGTACTTC

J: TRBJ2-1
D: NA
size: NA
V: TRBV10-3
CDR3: CAISESSGRSYNEQFF
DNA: TGTGCCATCAGTGAGTCCTCAGGGCGGTCCTACAATGAGCAGTTCTTC

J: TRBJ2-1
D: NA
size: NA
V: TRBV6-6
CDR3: CASSGGLPYNEQFF
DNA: TGTGCCAGCAGTGGGGGATTACCCTACAATGAGCAGTTCTTC

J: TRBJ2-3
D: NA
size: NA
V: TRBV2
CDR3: CASSGQGTTDTQYF
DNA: TGTGCCAGCAGTGGGCAAGGTACGACAGATACGCAGTATTTT